This T cell receptor (beta chain) came from a study of cytotoxic CD8 clonotypes in ibrutinib-treated CLL. Background on the study: Responses: roughly 25 partial, 2 complete; after median roughly 63 months, 14 stayed remitted, roughly 12 progressed. Overall study results and limits: Public clonotypes were rare and shrank or held steady on treatment.

As for this clone: What it binds is not known.

The CDR3 is 14 amino acids. Deletions cut 3 bases from V and 3 bases from J, with 7 bases between. Germline V gives CDR1 SGHRS, CDR2 YFSETQ. Assay: immunoSEQ multiplex PCR; the TCRdb copy retains only in-frame clones and omits some. Of 270,000 or so clones in the sample, 65% to 85% were seen once. This chain connects TRBV5-1 to TRBJ1-6; D is ambiguous. The clonotype was recovered from a human donor with chronic lymphocytic leukemia. Sample: PBMCs, taken at disease progression, from a patient treated with ibrutinib. CDR3 residues: CASSSRGYNSPLHF. For the CDR3, the DNA is TGCGCCAGCAGCTCCCGAGGCTATAATTCACCCCTCCACTTT.